One and the same sample provided the 9 T cell receptor beta chains below, sequenced in a study of T cell responses to AZD1222 COVID-19 vaccine. TCRdb's table, derived via immunoSEQ multiplex PCR, lists solely in-frame clones and lacks some. The data contain approximately 150,000 clones, about nine tenths of them singletons. Sample: peripheral blood, taken on day 0 of AZD1222 vaccination. The source of these receptors is an adult in good health.

The chain joins TRBV6-2 or TRBV6-3 to TRBJ2-1; tentatively, D is TRBD2 (5 bases). Germline assignment: CDR1 MNHEY and CDR2 SVGEGT. Deletions cut 2 bases from V and 10 bases from J, with 12 bases between. The CDR3 has 13 residues. The CDR3 nucleotides are TGTGCCAGCAGTTACGTGCGGGCCAGGGAGCAGTTCTTC. It yields the protein CASSYVRAREQFF.

The rearrangement uses TRBV30 and TRBJ1-1; perhaps TRBD1 as D (5 bases). The CDR3 sequence is 15 residues long. Germline V gives CDR1 GTSNPN, CDR2 SVGIG (reference sequence). Trimming stripped 0 bases from V and 4 bases from J, with 15 bases between. CDR3 DNA sequence: TGTGCCTGGAGTGTACTTTTAGGGGCTGCCACTGAAGCTTTCTTT. Its protein is CAWSVLLGAATEAFF.

The chain has TRBV28 and TRBJ1-4; TRBD1 is a possible D gene (5 bases). The V end was cut by 5 bases, the J end by 4 bases, with 17 bases between. Per germline, CDR1 MDHEN and CDR2 SYDVKM. CDR3 length: 16 amino acids. CDR3 sequence: CASSGGRTGFNEKLFF. In DNA, the CDR3 is TGTGCCAGCAGTGGGGGTCGGACGGGATTTAATGAAAAACTGTTTTTT.

The chain combines TRBV5-4 with TRBJ2-5, with D tentatively TRBD1 (5 bases). Trimming pared 0 bases from V and 1 base from J, leaving 10 bases between. The CDR3 is 15 amino acids. Germline V CDR1 and CDR2: SGHNT, YYREEE (reference sequence). The CDR3 bases are TGTGCCAGCAGCTTGGCAGGGCAGGGCCAAGAGACCCAGTACTTC. Encoded protein: CASSLAGQGQETQYF.

The chain uses TRBV10-3 and TRBJ1-5; D is undetermined. The germline CDR1 and CDR2 sequences are ENHRY and SYGVKD. The CDR3 contains 13 residues. V lost 7 bases and J lost 3, with 10 bases in between. CDR3 nucleotide sequence: TGTGCCATCAAACAGAACCTCAATCAGCCCCAGCATTTT. It is translated as CAIKQNLNQPQHF.

V gene TRBV5-5 combines with J gene TRBJ2-1; TRBD2 agrees at 9 bases. Germline V CDR1 and CDR2: SGHKS, YYEKEE (reference sequence). V lost 0 bases and J lost 0; bases outside the gene matches: 13. This CDR3 has 20 residues. DNA of the CDR3: TGTGCCAGCAGCTTGGAGGCTTCGGCGGGAGGGCTGAGCTCCTACAATGAGCAGTTCTTC. It yields the protein CASSLEASAGGLSSYNEQFF.

The gene calls are TRBV4-1 and TRBJ2-2; unclear D gene. This CDR3 comprises 14 residues. Trimming left V 0 bases short and J 4 bases short, with 6 bases between. CDR1 is MGHRA, CDR2 YSYEKL, per germline. The CDR3 region has the DNA TGCGCCAGCAGCCAAGATCCTGTCACCGGGGAGCTGTTTTTT. Translated, it gives CASSQDPVTGELFF.

This sequence joins TRBV7-3 and TRBJ2-3, with TRBD1 identical over 9 bases. J lost 0 bases, V lost 4 bases, and 8 bases had no gene match. The CDR3 has 17 amino acids. Germline V lookup: CDR1 SGHTA, CDR2 FQGTGA. The CDR3: CASSSDRGPPSTDTQYF. DNA of the CDR3: TGTGCCAGCAGCTCGGACAGGGGCCCACCCAGCACAGATACGCAGTATTTT.

The rearrangement joins TRBV10-1 to TRBJ2-3, with a weak D call TRBD2 (5 bases). The CDR3 extends over 15 amino acids. Germline lookup yields CDR1 WNHNN and CDR2 SYGVQD (reference sequence). V was clipped by 6 bases and J by 4 bases, with 17 bases between them. The CDR3 DNA follows: TGCGCCAGCAGCCCAGCACCCTTGAGGGCAGATACGCAGTATTTT. It translates to CASSPAPLRADTQYF.